The 21 T cell receptor beta chains below all came from one sample that was sequenced in a study of cytotoxic CD8 clonotypes in ibrutinib-treated CLL. Produced via immunoSEQ multiplex PCR; TCRdb's table is partial and in-frame only. Among tens of thousands of clones listed, over 65% were seen once. The starting material was PBMCs, obtained after 24 months of ibrutinib treatment. These receptor sequences come from a human donor with chronic lymphocytic leukemia.

The genes are TRBV28 and TRBJ2-2; TRBD1 matches 7 bases. The CDR3 covers 15 residues. V gave up 3 bases and J gave up 1 base; unmatched junction bases: 2. The germline V gene encodes CDR1 MDHEN and CDR2 SYDVKM. In nucleotides, the CDR3 is TGTGCCAGCAGTTTTAACAGGGGGAACACCGGGGAGCTGTTTTTT. Its protein product is CASSFNRGNTGELFF.

This clone occurred once. This chain links TRBV19 with TRBJ2-3, with 11 bases identical to TRBD2. Looked up from germline, CDR1 is LNHDA and CDR2 is SQIVND (reference sequence). The CDR3 is 18 residues long. V gave up 4 bases and J gave up 3 bases; unmatched junction bases: 12. The CDR3 region has the DNA TGTGCCAGTAGTACGGGACAGGTTCTAGCGGGAGGTACAGATACGCAGTATTTT. Residues: CASSTGQVLAGGTDTQYF.

This clone was detected only a few times. This chain joins TRBV7-9 and TRBJ2-1, with D possibly being TRBD1 or TRBD2 (7 bases each). The CDR3 is 16 residues long. The germline V gene has CDR1 SEHNR and CDR2 FQNEAQ (reference sequence). Trimming took off 7 bases at V and 3 bases at J, with 19 bases between the two ends. CDR3 residues: CASTPGEGQNYNEQFF. The CDR3, as DNA: TGTGCCAGCACCCCGGGGGAGGGACAGAACTACAATGAGCAGTTCTTC.

V is TRBV28 and J is TRBJ2-7; D may match TRBD1 or TRBD2 (5 bases each). From germline, CDR1 is MDHEN and CDR2 SYDVKM. CDR3 size: 15 residues. The V end was cut by 7 bases, the J end by 0 bases, with 16 bases between. CDR3: CASIVPGRYSYEQYF. The CDR3 DNA reads as TGTGCCAGCATTGTACCGGGGCGATACTCCTACGAGCAGTACTTC.

This chain connects TRBV28 to TRBJ1-2; no firm D call. Per the germline V gene, CDR1 is MDHEN and CDR2 is SYDVKM. Trimming took 7 bases from V and 1 from J, leaving 13 bases between them. The CDR3 is 14 amino acids. The CDR3 DNA reads TGTGCCAGCATTTCTGTAGGGTTTAACTATGGCTACACCTTC. This codes for CASISVGFNYGYTF.

V and J are TRBV10-2 and TRBJ2-3; no clear D gene. The germline gives CDR1 WSHSY, CDR2 SAAADI. Trimming stripped 5 bases from V and 3 bases from J, with 3 bases between. The CDR3 contains 11 residues. The CDR3 reads CASSQTDTQYF. The CDR3 DNA reads TGCGCCAGCAGTCAAACAGATACGCAGTATTTT.

The V gene is TRBV4-3, the J gene TRBJ2-7; 7 positions match TRBD1. The CDR3 loop spans 13 amino acids. The V gene's germline CDR1 is LGHNA and CDR2 YSLEER. The trim removed 3 bases at V and 4 bases at J, leaving 3 bases unmatched. The CDR3 loop reads CASSQETGYEQYF. In nucleotides, the CDR3 is TGCGCCAGCAGCCAGGAGACAGGGTACGAGCAGTACTTC.

In nucleotides, the CDR3 is TGTGCCAGCAGCTTAGATGCGGGGGGAAACATTCAGTACTTC. Protein product: CASSLDAGGNIQYF. The chain uses TRBV11-2 and TRBJ2-4, with 8 nucleotides matching TRBD2. The CDR3 extends over 14 amino acids. J lost 6 bases, V lost 0 bases, and 1 base had no gene match. The germline gives CDR1 SGHAT, CDR2 FQNNGV.

The rearrangement links TRBV7-2 to TRBJ2-1; D is perhaps TRBD2 (5 bases). V gave up 5 bases and J gave up 9 bases, with 17 bases separating them. There are 14 residues in the CDR3. In germline, CDR1 is SGHTA, CDR2 FQGNSA. This CDR3 is CASSPAVAGGEQFF. DNA for the CDR3: TGTGCCAGCAGCCCGGCGGTAGCAGGAGGTGAGCAGTTCTTC.

The chain employs TRBV2 and TRBJ2-7; no reliable D call. Per germline, CDR1 SNHLY and CDR2 FYNNEI. CDR3 size: 13 residues. The germline V and J ends were trimmed by 6 bases and 0 bases, with 9 bases remaining between them. CDR3 in DNA: TGTGCCAGCAGGACCCTCCCCTCCTACGAGCAGTACTTC. Protein: CASRTLPSYEQYF.

The chain combines TRBV9 with TRBJ1-1, with TRBD1 matching 9 bases. The CDR3 runs 17 residues. V trimming: 4 bases; J trimming: 3 bases; junction bases outside the gene matches: 13. The germline V gene encodes CDR1 SGDLS and CDR2 YYNGEE. The CDR3 DNA sequence: TGTGCCAGCAGCCCCACCGGGACAGGGCTTCATTACACTGAAGCTTTCTTT. Its translation: CASSPTGTGLHYTEAFF.

This chain links TRBV30 with TRBJ1-1, with D unresolved. Trimming cost V 1 base and J 2 bases, with 8 bases left between them. The CDR3 spans 13 residues. Germline assignment: CDR1 GTSNPN and CDR2 SVGIG (reference sequence). The CDR3 coding sequence is TGTGCCTGGAGTGGCAGAATAAACACTGAAGCTTTCTTT. Translation: CAWSGRINTEAFF.

The V gene is TRBV7-2, the J gene TRBJ1-5; D is ambiguous. The germline V gene encodes CDR1 SGHTA and CDR2 FQGNSA. CDR3 size: 13 residues. With 1 base removed from V and 5 bases from J, the gap between germline ends came to 6 bases. The CDR3 here is CASSLVHDQPQHF. CDR3 bases: TGTGCCAGCAGCTTAGTACATGATCAGCCCCAGCATTTT. Combining the CDR3 with reference TRBV7-2 and TRBJ1-5 gives the whole variable domain GAGVSQSPSNKVTEKGKDVELRCDPISGHTALYWYRQSLGQGLEFLIYFQGNSAPDKSGLPSDRFSAERTGGSVSTLTIQRTQQEDSAVYLCASSLVHDQPQHFGDGTRLSIL.

J is TRBJ1-1 and V is TRBV19; maybe TRBD1 (5 bases). The germline V gene has CDR1 LNHDA and CDR2 SQIVND (reference sequence). Between the trimmed V and J ends, which lost 11 bases and 7 bases, there was a span of 23 bases. CDR3 length: 14 residues. CDR3 DNA: TGTGCCTCAACGCCGGGGGGACGAGATAGTGAAGCTTTCTTT. Protein: CASTPGGRDSEAFF.

This clone was detected only a few times. The chain is built from TRBV28 and TRBJ2-7; 8 nucleotides agree with TRBD2. This CDR3 spans 14 amino acids. V lost 6 bases to trimming and J lost 4 bases; unmatched junction nucleotides: 8. In germline, CDR1 is MDHEN, CDR2 SYDVKM. This CDR3 is CASRPGTRRYEQYF. CDR3 coding DNA: TGTGCCAGCAGACCCGGGACTAGGCGGTACGAGCAGTACTTC.

A few counts support this clone. The chain joins TRBV7-2 to TRBJ1-2; D remains unclear. Trimming cost V 5 bases and J 4 bases, with 17 bases left between them. The CDR3 covers 15 residues. CDR1 and CDR2 from the germline V gene are SGHTA and FQGNSA. CDR3 protein: CASSPPEASFYGYTF. The CDR3 nucleotides are TGTGCCAGCAGCCCTCCCGAGGCAAGCTTCTATGGCTACACCTTC.

The J gene is TRBJ2-5, the V gene TRBV27, with 7 bases aligning to TRBD1. This CDR3 is built from 17 residues. Germline loops: CDR1 MNHEY, CDR2 SMNVEV (reference sequence). V was clipped by 8 bases and J by 2 bases; unmatched bases: 17. CDR3 loop: CASGRIGTDFLQETQYF. For the CDR3, the DNA is TGTGCCAGCGGGAGAATCGGGACAGATTTCTTACAAGAGACCCAGTACTTC.

The chain links TRBV5-1 to TRBJ1-1; 7 positions match TRBD1. The ends lost 3 bases at V and 2 bases at J; junction bases unmatched: 4. The CDR3 covers 14 residues. Germline V gene sequence: CDR1 SGHRS, CDR2 YFSETQ. CDR3 region: CASSWDSLNTEAFF. The CDR3 nucleotides are TGCGCCAGCAGCTGGGACAGCTTAAACACTGAAGCTTTCTTT.

The rearrangement joins TRBV5-1 to TRBJ1-4; 9 positions agree with TRBD1. J was trimmed by 7 bases and V by 7 bases; bases with no gene match: 8. The germline V gene has CDR1 SGHRS and CDR2 YFSETQ. This CDR3 has 14 amino acids. CDR3 sequence (DNA): TGCGCCAGCCAACAGGGGGCGCGAAGTGAAAAACTGTTTTTT. Amino acid sequence: CASQQGARSEKLFF.

CDR3 nucleotides: TGTGCCAGCAGCTTATTAGCGGACCTGAGCGCAGATACGCAGTATTTT. Encoded protein: CASSLLADLSADTQYF. This chain links TRBV7-6 with TRBJ2-3, with a tentative D call TRBD2 (6 bases). The length of the CDR3 is 16 residues. V was pared by 2 bases and J by 4 bases, with 16 bases between. Germline V gene lookup returns CDR1 SGHVS and CDR2 FNYEAQ. Full variable domain (missing parts from reference TRBV7-6 and TRBJ2-3): GAGVSQSPRYKVTKRGQDVALRCDPISGHVSLYWYRQALGQGPEFLTYFNYEAQQDKSGLPNDRFSAERPEGSISTLTIQRTEQRDSAMYRCASSLLADLSADTQYFGPGTRLTVL.

In DNA, the CDR3 is TGTGCCAGCAGCTTAGGGGGACTAGCGGGAGAGGAGTACTTC. It specifies CASSLGGLAGEEYF. This chain uses TRBV7-2 with TRBJ2-7, with TRBD2 matching 14 bases. CDR3 length equals 14 residues. Germline CDR1 SGHTA, CDR2 FQGNSA. With 1 base clipped from V and 11 bases from J, the junction kept 4 bases outside the gene matches. The full variable domain, in which reference TRBV7-2 and TRBJ2-7 provide the parts outside the CDR3, is GAGVSQSPSNKVTEKGKDVELRCDPISGHTALYWYRQSLGQGLEFLIYFQGNSAPDKSGLPSDRFSAERTGGSVSTLTIQRTQQEDSAVYLCASSLGGLAGEEYFGPGTRLTVT.